This T cell receptor beta chain was documented in a study of post-analysis software for immune sequencing data (dated by TCRdb to the mid-2010s). Notes on the research overall: Disease courses on record covered relapsing-remitting, secondary progressive and progressive-relapsing multiple sclerosis, though some patients had no subtype annotation. The multiple sclerosis patient repertoires were compared with more than 10 previously published healthy control repertoires from donors aged about 6 to 26 years. A subset of samples was prepared in parallel using single-end sample barcoding, then pooled and co-amplified after Illumina adapter ligation. Paper-wide results and their limitations: Significantly lower normalized Chao1 diversity was found in multiple sclerosis patients than in controls, suggesting substantial peripheral T-cell clonal expansion. The control group was slightly older than the multiple sclerosis patient group. Significantly higher frequencies in patients than in controls were found for about five TRBV segments, including TRBV5-6, TRBV5-1 and TRBV20-1. Direct clustering with F measure revealed strong co-clustering of samples prepared in the same batch, which led to a batch-effect correction.

CDR1 DFQATT and CDR2 SNEGSKA are derived from the germline V gene (reference sequence). There are 14 amino acids in the CDR3, from cysteine to phenylalanine inclusive. Here the CDR3 DNA is all that survives: 42 bases in frame from base 1. TCR beta repertoires were profiled from peripheral blood of approximately 13 young patients with multiple sclerosis to demonstrate the VDJtools post-analysis software. Multiple sclerosis patients were children and adolescents aged roughly 6 to 17 years. Of note for this clonotype: There is no known antigen for this receptor. No quality values exist for individual bases; no much larger clone is one base distant.

The method was PCR. This sample was sequenced with an Illumina HiSeq 2500. Unique molecular identifiers were incorporated into TCR beta cDNA libraries to reduce PCR and sequencing biases. Roughly 500,000 cDNA molecules were obtained per 1 to 10 million input T cells, so each molecule approximated one T cell. Patient libraries were prepared and sequenced with the same protocol used for the earlier healthy control dataset. Within a given batch, samples were prepared together, multiplexed and sequenced on the same HiSeq lane. The source study handled its data this way. MIGEC was used to process the raw barcoded reads, and molecular identifier groups with only a single read were discarded before consensus assembly and CDR3 extraction. Clonotype tables were post-analysed with VDJtools, and diversity was normalized by down-sampling all datasets to the smallest sample size. Repertoire overlap clustering matched CDR3 amino acid but not nucleotide sequences to correct batch-related cross-sample contamination. TCRdb handled the public reads itself, with Q25 trimming in fastp and clone calling in MiXCR, and kept productive beta chains. All rows with the same CDR3 protein become a single entry with the most common DNA and genes. These V and J calls derive from TCRdb rather than the authors' analysis. The sample table contains fewer than 850,000 distinct CDR3 sequences; only one count was recorded for 30% of them. The ten largest clones take up around 0.56% of the sample.

The chain joins TRBV20-1 to TRBJ2-5, with 11 bases in between that match TRBD1. The J call may be incorrect, as the DNA end agrees better with TRBJ2-7. Sequencing was performed on blood. The sequence was obtained from a girl aged 10 to 17 with multiple sclerosis. The nucleotide sequence reads as follows: TGCAGTGCTGGCCCCCGGACAGGGGGCGGCGAGCAGTACTTC. Translated, it reads CSAGPRTGGGEQYF.